This entry lists 16 T cell receptor beta chains sequenced from one sample in a study of radiotherapy plus CTLA-4 blockade in lung cancer. Sequencing was performed with immunoSEQ multiplex PCR; in TCRdb, only in-frame clones are kept and a portion is missing. The sample holds tens of thousands of clones, roughly 84% seen once. The sample was peripheral blood, taken from a patient treated with radiotherapy plus ipilimumab. The receptor source for this set is a human donor with non-small cell lung cancer whose response to radiotherapy plus ipilimumab could not be evaluated.

The DNA for the CDR3 is TGTGCCAGCTCAGTGGGACAGGGGGTGCGACGGCAAGAGACCCAGTACTTC. It codes for CASSVGQGVRRQETQYF. J is TRBJ2-5 and V is TRBV18; 11 bases match TRBD1. The CDR3 has 17 residues. From germline, CDR1 is KGHSH and CDR2 LQKENI. V trimming: 5 bases; J trimming: 2 bases; junction bases outside the gene matches: 10.

This clone has only one observation. This chain connects TRBV5-1 to TRBJ2-3, with a weak D call TRBD2 (7 bases). This CDR3 has 16 residues. V was shortened by 0 bases and J by 7 bases, with 18 bases between the two germline ends. The V gene's germline CDR1 is SGHRS and CDR2 YFSETQ. CDR3 nucleotide sequence: TGCGCCAGCAGCTTGGCCGGGGAGGGGGGGGTCAATACGCAGTATTTT. Translated, it gives CASSLAGEGGVNTQYF.

This clone was recorded once. This chain uses TRBV28 with TRBJ1-1, with 11 bases lining up with TRBD1. Per the germline V gene, CDR1 is MDHEN and CDR2 is SYDVKM. The trim removed 8 bases at V and 1 base at J, leaving 3 bases unmatched. The CDR3 spans 14 residues. The CDR3 sequence: CASWGQGGNTEAFF. The CDR3, as DNA: TGTGCCAGCTGGGGACAGGGGGGGAACACTGAAGCTTTCTTT.

The V call is TRBV6-6, the J call TRBJ2-5, with TRBD2 matching over 8 bases. Germline CDR1 reads MNHNY; CDR2 reads SVGAGI (reference sequence). J was trimmed by 1 base and V by 4 bases; bases with no gene match: 5. This CDR3 is built from 15 residues. Here the CDR3 reads CASSWGAGGQETQYF. The DNA of the CDR3 is TGTGCCAGCAGTTGGGGTGCGGGGGGCCAAGAGACCCAGTACTTC.

The chain uses TRBV27 and TRBJ2-2, with D possibly being TRBD1 (5 bases). Germline V gene lookup returns CDR1 MNHEY and CDR2 SMNVEV (reference sequence). Between the trimmed V and J ends, which lost 2 bases and 3 bases, there was a span of 10 bases. The CDR3 covers 15 residues. The CDR3, as DNA: TGTGCCAGCAGTTTAAGGGGTTTGGACACCGGGGAGCTGTTTTTT. As protein: CASSLRGLDTGELFF.

The rearrangement uses TRBV9 and TRBJ2-3; 10 positions match TRBD2. V lost 0 bases, J lost 7 bases, and 5 bases stayed unmatched. CDR3 length: 15 residues. Germline V gene sequence: CDR1 SGDLS, CDR2 YYNGEE. The CDR3 spells CASSVDGTSVNTQYF. CDR3 nucleotides: TGTGCCAGCAGCGTAGACGGGACTAGCGTAAATACGCAGTATTTT.

As regards this clone: At one of its ends the junction is not consistent with the germline gene, which may arise from a read error. This chain links TRBV7-9 with TRBJ2-2, with a weak D call TRBD2 (5 bases). Germline values: CDR1 SEHNR, CDR2 FQNEAQ (reference sequence). The CDR3 is 15 residues long. The CDR3 sequence: CASSLRGSGTEELFF. The CDR3 DNA sequence: TGTGCCAGCAGCTTACGAGGGTCGGGCACCGAGGAGCTGTTTTTT.

This chain uses TRBV7-2 with TRBJ1-2; D gene ambiguous. The length of the CDR3 is 12 residues. With 4 bases removed from V and 8 bases from J, the gap between germline ends came to 11 bases. Germline CDR1 and CDR2: SGHTA and FQGNSA. CDR3: CASSSVGRGYTF. The CDR3 bases are TGTGCCAGCAGCTCCGTGGGGAGAGGCTACACCTTC. The variable domain in full, completed from reference TRBV7-2 and TRBJ1-2, reads GAGVSQSPSNKVTEKGKDVELRCDPISGHTALYWYRQSLGQGLEFLIYFQGNSAPDKSGLPSDRFSAERTGGSVSTLTIQRTQQEDSAVYLCASSSVGRGYTFGSGTRLTVV.

This sequence joins TRBV7-9 and TRBJ1-1; 10 bases are a match to TRBD1. Trimming took 1 base from V and 4 from J; bases not matched to a gene: 6. The germline V gene encodes CDR1 SEHNR and CDR2 FQNEAQ (reference sequence). The CDR3 spans 16 residues. This CDR3 reads CASSLGQGASGTEAFF. CDR3 coding DNA: TGTGCCAGCAGCTTAGGACAGGGGGCATCGGGCACTGAAGCTTTCTTT.

The chain uses TRBV5-3 and TRBJ1-5; possible D gene TRBD1, 6 bases. TRBV5-3 is marked as an open reading frame, function uncertain. With 7 bases removed from V and 0 bases from J, the gap between germline ends came to 14 bases. This CDR3 has 15 residues. CDR3 loop: CARSGGGDSNQPQHF. The CDR3 coding sequence is TGTGCCAGATCGGGAGGGGGGGATAGCAATCAGCCCCAGCATTTT.

The CDR3 DNA follows: TGTGCCAGCAGCGCCGAACAGGGTCGGGCTTTCTTT. Residues: CASSAEQGRAFF. The chain links TRBV9 to TRBJ1-1; D is possibly TRBD1 (6 bases). From germline, CDR1 is SGDLS and CDR2 YYNGEE. This CDR3 comprises 12 residues. V lost 3 bases and J 11 bases, leaving 14 bases between the germline ends.

The rearrangement joins TRBV12-5 to TRBJ1-6; maybe TRBD1 (6 bases). Trimming removed 0 bases from V and 8 bases from J, with 17 bases in between. The V gene's germline CDR1 is LGHNT and CDR2 FRNRAP. This CDR3 is built from 17 residues. This CDR3 is CASGLVLRGLGDSPLHF. CDR3 coding DNA: TGTGCTAGTGGTTTGGTCCTCAGGGGTCTGGGAGATTCACCCCTCCACTTT.

The chain has TRBV7-9 and TRBJ1-2; 8 bases are a match to TRBD1. This CDR3 spans 14 amino acids. Germline CDR1 and CDR2: SEHNR and FQNEAQ (reference sequence). V lost 5 bases and J lost 6; bases outside the gene matches: 8. The CDR3 DNA sequence: TGTGCCAGCAGCCCCCAGGGGGCGACGAATGGCTACACCTTC. Its protein is CASSPQGATNGYTF.

The CDR3 loop is CASSSAGRDQFF. Written as DNA, the CDR3 is TGTGCCAGCAGCTCAGCCGGGCGGGATCAGTTCTTC. The chain joins TRBV7-9 to TRBJ2-1; TRBD2 is a possible D gene (6 bases). The CDR3 covers 12 residues. The germline V and J ends were trimmed by 4 bases and 13 bases, with 14 bases remaining between them. Germline CDR1 and CDR2: SEHNR and FQNEAQ (reference sequence).

The chain couples TRBV25-1 to TRBJ1-2, with TRBD1 matching 9 bases. The CDR3 totals 14 residues. CDR1 is MGHDK and CDR2 is SYGVNS in the germline V gene. Trimming at V came to 10 bases and at J to 0 bases, leaving 6 bases not matched to a gene. The CDR3 nucleotides are TGTGCCACGACAGGGGGTCTCGCTAACTATGGCTACACCTTC. Its protein product is CATTGGLANYGYTF.

This clone was detected once. The CDR3: CASSPLLTTAYGYTF. CDR3 coding DNA: TGTGCCAGCAGCCCACTCCTCACAACAGCCTATGGCTACACCTTC. V gene TRBV7-2 combines with J gene TRBJ1-2; D is uncertain. The CDR3 consists of 15 residues. Germline CDR1 SGHTA, CDR2 FQGNSA. Between the trimmed V and J ends, which lost 5 bases and 4 bases, there was a span of 17 bases.